A single sample gave rise to the 27 T cell receptor beta chains below, sequenced in a study of lymphopenia after photon versus proton radiotherapy. Profiled with immunoSEQ multiplex PCR; TCRdb holds only in-frame clones, not every one. The repertoire consists of around 23,000 clones, with roughly 90% occurring once and the leading ten covering roughly a fifth. Source: peripheral blood, taken from a patient treated with photon-based radiotherapy. The receptors come from a man aged 45-65 years with gastric cancer.

The chain uses TRBV19 and TRBJ1-2; D is ambiguous. CDR3 length equals 11 residues. The V gene's germline CDR1 is LNHDA and CDR2 SQIVND (reference sequence). Trimming removed 7 bases from V and 7 bases from J, with 10 bases in between. The CDR3 is CASNTVGGYTF. In DNA, the CDR3 is TGTGCCAGTAACACGGTCGGTGGCTACACCTTC.

The V and J genes are TRBV2 and TRBJ1-6, with D unclear. V lost 3 bases, J lost 10 bases, and 16 bases lay in between. Per germline, CDR1 SNHLY and CDR2 FYNNEI. The CDR3 covers 15 residues. DNA of the CDR3: TGTGCCAGCAGTGACCCCTTGCAGGAGGGATCACCCCTCCACTTT. It specifies CASSDPLQEGSPLHF.

The chain joins TRBV18 to TRBJ2-1, with 13 nucleotides matching TRBD2. The germline CDR1 and CDR2 sequences are KGHSH and LQKENI. V lost 3 bases, J lost 5 bases, and 7 bases stayed unmatched. This CDR3 is built from 17 residues. DNA for the CDR3: TGTGCCAGCTCACCGTTACAGGGACTAGCGGGGAACAATGAGCAGTTCTTC. The encoded protein is CASSPLQGLAGNNEQFF.

The chain joins TRBV27 to TRBJ2-2; 8 bases agree with TRBD2. The ends lost 3 bases at V and 3 bases at J; junction bases unmatched: 9. Germline V gene sequence: CDR1 MNHEY, CDR2 SMNVEV (reference sequence). This CDR3 has 17 amino acids. CDR3 DNA sequence: TGTGCCAGCAGTTTCTCCGCCGGGAGGGCCTACACCGGGGAGCTGTTTTTT. Its translation is CASSFSAGRAYTGELFF.

The chain is built from TRBV4-1 and TRBJ2-3; no definite D call. CDR3 length equals 15 residues. CDR1 MGHRA and CDR2 YSYEKL come from the germline V gene. V was shortened by 4 bases and J by 0 bases, with 11 bases between the two germline ends. CDR3 sequence reads: CASSPEGSSTDTQYF. The CDR3 DNA follows: TGCGCCAGCAGCCCCGAAGGGTCCAGCACAGATACGCAGTATTTT.

The chain combines TRBV28 with TRBJ2-6; D might be TRBD1 (6 bases). V shed 8 bases and J shed 0 bases, with 17 bases lying between them. Per the germline V gene, CDR1 is MDHEN and CDR2 is SYDVKM. The CDR3 loop spans 17 amino acids. CDR3 region: CASGQTGTYSGANVLTF. The CDR3 DNA sequence: TGTGCCAGCGGACAAACAGGGACGTACTCTGGGGCCAACGTCCTGACTTTC.

This chain connects TRBV4-2 to TRBJ1-4; 7 nucleotides agree with TRBD1. This CDR3 spans 15 amino acids. Germline V gene data show CDR1 as LGHNA and CDR2 as YNFKEQ. J lost 8 bases, V lost 0 bases, and 6 bases had no gene match. The CDR3 DNA reads TGTGCCAGCAGCCAAGATGGGACAGTTCAAGAAAAACTGTTTTTT. Protein: CASSQDGTVQEKLFF.

The genes are TRBV2 and TRBJ2-2; TRBD1 is a possible D gene (5 bases). This CDR3 is built from 15 residues. Trimming took off 3 bases at V and 5 bases at J, with 13 bases between the two ends. The germline CDR1 and CDR2 sequences are SNHLY and FYNNEI. Here the CDR3 reads CASSDGRGGTGELFF. The CDR3 coding sequence is TGTGCCAGCAGTGATGGTAGGGGTGGGACCGGGGAGCTGTTTTTT.

The chain is built from TRBV7-2 and TRBJ2-5, with TRBD2 as a possible D gene (5 bases). The CDR3 loop spans 15 amino acids. Trimming cost V 7 bases and J 5 bases, with 20 bases left between them. CDR1 is SGHTA and CDR2 is FQGNSA in the germline V gene. The CDR3 nucleotides are TGTGCCAGCACCCTTGGGCCGGGGAATTCGGAGACCCAGTACTTC. It specifies CASTLGPGNSETQYF.

The chain uses TRBV5-1 and TRBJ2-3; 7 nucleotides line up with TRBD2. V shed 4 bases, J shed 4 bases, and the junction held 6 bases outside the gene matches. The germline gives CDR1 SGHRS, CDR2 YFSETQ. The CDR3 contains 14 residues. The CDR3 sequence is CASSLDTSADTQYF. Written as DNA, the CDR3 is TGCGCCAGCAGCCTGGATACTAGCGCAGATACGCAGTATTTT. Full variable domain (outside the CDR3, taken from reference TRBV5-1 and TRBJ2-3): KAGVTQTPRYLIKTRGQQVTLSCSPISGHRSVSWYQQTPGQGLQFLFEYFSETQRNKGNFPGRFSGRQFSNSRSEMNVSTLELGDSALYLCASSLDTSADTQYFGPGTRLTVL.

This sequence joins TRBV11-2 and TRBJ2-5; possibly TRBD2 for D (6 bases). Germline CDR1 reads SGHAT; CDR2 reads FQNNGV. V was clipped by 5 bases and J by 4 bases, with 11 bases between them. The CDR3 sequence is 13 residues long. The CDR3 loop reads CASSAGLPETQYF. Written as DNA, the CDR3 is TGTGCCAGCAGCGCGGGGCTTCCAGAGACCCAGTACTTC. The complete variable domain, with remaining parts taken from reference TRBV11-2 and TRBJ2-5, reads EAGVAQSPRYKIIEKRQSVAFWCNPISGHATLYWYQQILGQGPKLLIQFQNNGVVDDSQLPKDRFSAERLKGVDSTLKIQPAKLEDSAVYLCASSAGLPETQYFGPGTRLLVL.

The chain couples TRBV19 to TRBJ1-1, with a weak D call TRBD1 (6 bases). This CDR3 contains 14 residues. CDR1 is LNHDA and CDR2 is SQIVND in the germline V gene (reference sequence). V lost 5 bases and J 1 base, leaving 11 bases between the germline ends. The DNA of the CDR3 is TGTGCCAGTAGTCCGGGACACCAGAACACTGAAGCTTTCTTT. Amino acids: CASSPGHQNTEAFF.

Only one count was recorded for this clone. This chain links TRBV4-1 with TRBJ2-3; TRBD2 aligns across 14 bases. The CDR3 contains 18 residues. The germline V gene encodes CDR1 MGHRA and CDR2 YSYEKL. The junction had 3 bases not matched to a gene; V was cut back by 1 base and J by 0 bases. CDR3 region: CASSQGTSGGRSTDTQYF. DNA of the CDR3: TGCGCCAGCAGCCAAGGGACTAGCGGGGGGCGCAGCACAGATACGCAGTATTTT.

This chain links TRBV14 with TRBJ1-2; the D gene is possibly TRBD1 (6 bases). The germline V gene has CDR1 SGHDN and CDR2 FVKESK. V was cut by 1 base and J by 4 bases, with 19 bases left in between. CDR3 length: 17 residues. The CDR3, as DNA: TGTGCCAGCAGCCAAGGCTCAACAGGGAACGGCGGCTATGGCTACACCTTC. Its protein is CASSQGSTGNGGYGYTF.

The genes are TRBV5-1 and TRBJ2-6; 9 bases agree with TRBD1. The length of the CDR3 is 19 residues. In germline, CDR1 is SGHRS, CDR2 YFSETQ. With 3 bases clipped from V and 0 bases from J, the junction kept 10 bases outside the gene matches. CDR3 DNA sequence: TGCGCCAGCAGCTCGGTCCGGGACAGGGCCTTCTCTGGGGCCAACGTCCTGACTTTC. It codes for CASSSVRDRAFSGANVLTF.

The gene calls are TRBV6-5 and TRBJ2-1; D may match TRBD1 or TRBD2 (6 bases each). This CDR3 comprises 14 residues. With 6 bases removed from V and 15 bases from J, the gap between germline ends came to 24 bases. Germline V gene data show CDR1 as MNHEY and CDR2 as SVGAGI. The CDR3 is CASSFHDRRGGLFF. The CDR3 coding sequence is TGTGCCAGCAGCTTTCACGATAGGCGAGGGGGGCTGTTCTTC.

The chain joins TRBV29-1 to TRBJ1-2; the match to TRBD1 covers 7 bases. The germline CDR1 and CDR2 sequences are SQVTM and ANQGSEA. The CDR3 totals 11 residues. J gave up 4 bases and V 7 bases, and 3 bases lay outside the gene matches. CDR3 protein: CSAGGGYGYTF. The CDR3 region has the DNA TGCAGCGCAGGGGGAGGCTATGGCTACACCTTC.

V is TRBV27 and J is TRBJ2-3; no clear D. The germline V and J ends were trimmed by 6 bases and 6 bases, with 13 bases remaining between them. CDR1 and CDR2 (germline): MNHEY, SMNVEV (reference sequence). This CDR3 spans 13 amino acids. CDR3 in amino acids: CASRTAEEDTQYF. CDR3 coding DNA: TGTGCCAGCAGGACGGCCGAGGAGGATACGCAGTATTTT.

This CDR3 is CASSSLDSTNEKLFF. The CDR3 nucleotides are TGTGCCAGCAGCTCCCTTGACAGCACTAATGAAAAACTGTTTTTT. J is TRBJ1-4 and V is TRBV7-2, with a possible D match to TRBD1 (5 bases). V shed 4 bases and J shed 2 bases, with 11 bases lying between them. CDR3 size: 15 residues. Germline V CDR1 and CDR2: SGHTA, FQGNSA. Variable domain in full (rest from reference TRBV7-2 and TRBJ1-4): GAGVSQSPSNKVTEKGKDVELRCDPISGHTALYWYRQSLGQGLEFLIYFQGNSAPDKSGLPSDRFSAERTGGSVSTLTIQRTQQEDSAVYLCASSSLDSTNEKLFFGSGTQLSVL.

The V call is TRBV18, the J call TRBJ1-2, with D maybe TRBD1 (6 bases). The CDR3 covers 15 residues. Germline V gene data show CDR1 as KGHSH and CDR2 as LQKENI. V was pared by 3 bases and J by 4 bases, with 15 bases between. In nucleotides, the CDR3 is TGTGCCAGCTCACCTTACAGGGATTTGGCCTATGGCTACACCTTC. Protein sequence: CASSPYRDLAYGYTF.

The rearrangement joins TRBV5-5 to TRBJ2-7; no definite D call. From germline, CDR1 is SGHKS and CDR2 YYEKEE (reference sequence). Deletions cut 2 bases from V and 7 bases from J, with 7 bases between. This CDR3 spans 11 amino acids. CDR3 amino acids: CASSLYREQYF. The CDR3 bases are TGTGCCAGCAGCTTATACCGGGAGCAGTACTTC.

This chain joins TRBV19 and TRBJ2-5; D could derive from TRBD1 or TRBD2 (5 bases each). CDR3 size: 13 residues. Trimming pared 5 bases from V and 5 bases from J, leaving 12 bases between. Germline V lookup: CDR1 LNHDA, CDR2 SQIVND (reference sequence). CDR3 loop: CASSAGGWETQYF. The CDR3 DNA reads as TGTGCCAGTAGTGCTGGGGGTTGGGAGACCCAGTACTTC.

This clone was recorded only once. This chain uses TRBV4-1 with TRBJ1-2; perhaps TRBD1 as D (6 bases). The V end lost 2 bases, the J end lost 7 bases, and 11 bases lay between the germline ends. The CDR3 consists of 13 residues. Germline V gives CDR1 MGHRA, CDR2 YSYEKL. As DNA, the CDR3 is TGCGCCAGCAGCCAACGCGAAGGGGGTGGCTACACCTTC. It translates to CASSQREGGGYTF.

This chain connects TRBV19 to TRBJ1-6; no clear D gene. Germline CDR1 LNHDA, CDR2 SQIVND (reference sequence). CDR3 size: 12 residues. Trimming left V 3 bases short and J 12 bases short, with 9 bases between. CDR3 coding DNA: TGTGCCAGTAGTATTGGAACATTACCCCTCCACTTT. It specifies CASSIGTLPLHF.

V usage is TRBV7-2 and J usage is TRBJ2-1; 7 nucleotides match TRBD1. Trimming at V came to 6 bases and at J to 4 bases, leaving 9 bases not matched to a gene. CDR3 length: 15 residues. CDR1 and CDR2 from the germline V gene are SGHTA and FQGNSA. The CDR3 is CASRRTQGSYNEQFF. As DNA, the CDR3 is TGTGCCAGCAGGAGGACACAGGGGTCTTACAATGAGCAGTTCTTC.

This chain uses TRBV19 with TRBJ1-3; D is uncertain. Germline CDR1 LNHDA, CDR2 SQIVND (reference sequence). V lost 1 base to trimming and J lost 0 bases, with 4 bases between them. The length of the CDR3 is 14 residues. This CDR3 reads CASSIGHSGNTIYF. DNA of the CDR3: TGTGCCAGTAGTATAGGACACTCTGGAAACACCATATATTTT.

V usage is TRBV19 and J usage is TRBJ2-1; D is possibly TRBD2 (5 bases). The CDR3 is 16 amino acids. Germline CDR1 is LNHDA and CDR2 is SQIVND (reference sequence). Deletions cut 1 base from V and 4 bases from J, with 14 bases between. The CDR3 loop reads CASSIGGRLRYNEQFF. In nucleotides, the CDR3 is TGTGCCAGTAGTATAGGTGGCAGACTACGATACAATGAGCAGTTCTTC.